This T cell receptor beta chain was observed in a study of human T cells and chemical hapten exposure. Indicated time point: patch test 3, about 24 weeks after DPC sensitization. Treatment given: therapeutic diphenylcyclopropenone sensitization with weekly scalp DPC. The CDR3 totals 14 residues. The germline V gene encodes CDR1 DFQATT and CDR2 SNEGSKA (reference sequence). Trimming took off 6 bases at V and 0 bases at J, with 12 bases between the two ends. TCRdb recomputed calls from the RACE reads with MiXCR, one row per CDR3 protein. The data contain about 97,000 distinct CDR3 sequences, roughly a quarter of them singletons.

The chain uses TRBV20-1 and TRBJ1-5; no clear D gene. The starting material was whole blood, obtained in connection with sensitization to the hapten diphenylcyclopropenone (DPC). The TCR originated in a man aged 35 to 55 with alopecia areata. Some clones in this sample may be carry-over from other donors' samples. The CDR3 loop is CSATDIYSNQPQHF. CDR3 DNA sequence: TGCAGTGCGACCGACATTTATAGCAATCAGCCCCAGCATTTT.